A single sample is the source of the 5 T cell receptor beta chains below, sequenced in a study of T cells in Graves' hyperthyroidism and ophthalmopathy (dated by TCRdb to between 2018 and 2021). The library was produced with multiplex PCR. The run used an Illumina HiSeq 2000. The TCR beta CDR3 regions were amplified from RNA transcripts. The first round of RT-PCR for the TCR CDR3 was performed with the HTBI primer set and the Qiagen OneStep RT-PCR kit. In-frame beta chains were kept once TCRdb had trimmed the public reads at Q25 with fastp and called clones with MiXCR. Every CDR3 protein is listed once, alongside the most common genes and DNA of its rows. The sample table records approximately 380,000 distinct CDR3 sequences; less than 20% of these occur just once. 35% to 50% of the sample lies in the top ten. Sequencing was carried out using blood. These receptors were taken from a man younger than 30 with Graves' ophthalmopathy.

This clonotype has a count of ten or more. This sequence joins TRBV20-1 and TRBJ2-1; 11 bases line up with TRBD2. There are 16 residues in the CDR3. V was pared by 0 bases and J by 11 bases, with 12 bases of the junction left unmatched. The V gene's germline CDR1 is DFQATT and CDR2 SNEGSKA (reference sequence). CDR3 amino acids: CSARDAVASGGPQQFF. For the CDR3, the DNA is TGCAGTGCTAGAGATGCTGTAGCTAGCGGGGGGCCTCAGCAGTTCTTC.

The V and J genes are TRBV12-5 and TRBJ2-5, with 11 bases identical to TRBD2. CDR1 and CDR2 from the germline V gene are LGHNT and FRNRAP. The ends lost 6 bases at V and 1 base at J; junction bases unmatched: 7. This CDR3 contains 16 residues. Here the CDR3 reads CASGLGLAEPQETQYF. DNA of the CDR3: TGTGCTAGTGGACTGGGACTAGCGGAGCCCCAAGAGACCCAGTACTTC.

This clonotype occurred many times. V and J are TRBV7-9 and TRBJ2-4; perhaps D is TRBD1 or TRBD2 (5 bases each). Germline CDR1 reads SEHNR; CDR2 reads FQNEAQ (reference sequence). The V gene lost 5 bases and the J gene lost 7 bases, with 12 bases spanning the gap. This CDR3 spans 13 amino acids. The DNA of the CDR3 is TGTGCCAGCAGCCCCAGGGACCCTAACATTCAGTACTTC. Translated: CASSPRDPNIQYF.

This chain joins TRBV20-1 and TRBJ2-1; 11 bases map to TRBD2. The CDR3 covers 18 residues. Trimming took 7 bases from V and 1 from J; bases not matched to a gene: 15. Germline V gene lookup returns CDR1 DFQATT and CDR2 SNEGSKA (reference sequence). Here the CDR3 DNA reads TGCAGTGGGATTTCTCTAGCGGGGGGAAGTAAATCCTACAATGAGCAGTTCTTC. This translates into CSGISLAGGSKSYNEQFF.

In its sample, this clonotype was seen a few times. The chain has TRBV5-1 and TRBJ2-7; 12 nucleotides match TRBD2. The trim removed 0 bases at V and 0 bases at J, leaving 4 bases unmatched. This CDR3 has 17 amino acids. Germline CDR1 SGHRS, CDR2 YFSETQ. The CDR3 nucleotides read TGCGCCAGCAGCTTGGGACTAGCGGGGGCGAGCTCCTACGAGCAGTACTTC. Protein: CASSLGLAGASSYEQYF.